These T cell receptor beta chains were read from a single sample in a study of lymphopenia after photon versus proton radiotherapy. Sequencing was performed with immunoSEQ multiplex PCR; in TCRdb, only in-frame clones are kept and a portion is missing. The sample consists of around 30,000 clones, about 91% of them appearing once. Sequences were derived from peripheral blood, sampled from a patient treated with proton-based radiotherapy. The receptors derive from an older woman with pancreatic cancer. Some clones in this sample may be carry-over from other donors' samples. Each CDR3 is given without its conserved first and last residue. The order of the fields is V gene, J gene, CDR3 protein.

v_gene: TRBV10-2; j_gene: TRBJ1-1; CDR3aa: ASTLRENTEAF
v_gene: TRBV7-2; j_gene: TRBJ1-1; CDR3aa: ASSPGVRAF
v_gene: TRBV6-1; j_gene: TRBJ2-3; CDR3aa: ASKGTSGSTDTQY
v_gene: TRBV7-9; j_gene: TRBJ2-1; CDR3aa: ASSADIRSYNEQF
v_gene: TRBV4-1; j_gene: TRBJ2-7; CDR3aa: ASSQALGIEQY
v_gene: TRBV7-2; j_gene: TRBJ2-2; CDR3aa: ASSSGNGGELF
v_gene: TRBV4-3; j_gene: TRBJ2-7; CDR3aa: ASSNFYEQY
v_gene: TRBV5-4; j_gene: TRBJ2-3; CDR3aa: ASSLDPDPSTDTQY
v_gene: TRBV29-1; j_gene: TRBJ2-7; CDR3aa: SVTTGPRIEQY
v_gene: TRBV7-2; j_gene: TRBJ1-5; CDR3aa: ASSPRDYSNQPQH
v_gene: TRBV27; j_gene: TRBJ2-1; CDR3aa: ASSRLAGAYNEQF
v_gene: TRBV2; j_gene: TRBJ1-5; CDR3aa: ASSEVWGLGQPQH
v_gene: TRBV5-1; j_gene: TRBJ1-5; CDR3aa: ASSLAPGGAGNQPQH
v_gene: TRBV30; j_gene: TRBJ2-7; CDR3aa: AWRRGFEQY
v_gene: TRBV18; j_gene: TRBJ1-2; CDR3aa: ASSPPLGQSGYT
v_gene: TRBV19; j_gene: TRBJ2-3; CDR3aa: ASSIGGAYTDTQY
v_gene: TRBV5-1; j_gene: TRBJ2-7; CDR3aa: ASSLGTSSSYEQY
v_gene: TRBV7-9; j_gene: TRBJ1-5; CDR3aa: ASSLGADQPQH
v_gene: TRBV6-1; j_gene: TRBJ2-2; CDR3aa: ASSEARRGELF
v_gene: TRBV27; j_gene: TRBJ2-3; CDR3aa: ASSLRTGGPDTQY
v_gene: TRBV5-3; j_gene: TRBJ2-7; CDR3aa: ARSLARQTGESEQY
v_gene: TRBV19; j_gene: TRBJ2-7; CDR3aa: ASSIRGLAEPYEQY